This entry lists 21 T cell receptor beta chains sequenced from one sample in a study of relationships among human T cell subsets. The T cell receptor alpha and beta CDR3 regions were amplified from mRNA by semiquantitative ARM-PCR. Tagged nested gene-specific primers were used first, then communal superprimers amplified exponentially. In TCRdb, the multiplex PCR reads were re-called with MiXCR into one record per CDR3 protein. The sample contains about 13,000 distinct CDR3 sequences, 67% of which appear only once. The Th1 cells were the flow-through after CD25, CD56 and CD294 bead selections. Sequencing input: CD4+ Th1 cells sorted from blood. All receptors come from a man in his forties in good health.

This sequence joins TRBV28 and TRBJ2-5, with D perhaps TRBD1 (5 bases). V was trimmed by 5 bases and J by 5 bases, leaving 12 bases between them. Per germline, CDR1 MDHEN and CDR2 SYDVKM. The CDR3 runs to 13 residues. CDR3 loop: CASSPDTRETQYF. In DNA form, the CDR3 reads TGTGCCAGCAGTCCGGACACCCGGGAGACCCAGTACTTC. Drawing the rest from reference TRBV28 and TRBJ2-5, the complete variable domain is DVKVTQSSRYLVKRTGEKVFLECVQDMDHENMFWYRQDPGLGLRLIYFSYDVKMKEKGDIPEGYSVSREKKERFSLILESASTNQTSMYLCASSPDTRETQYFGPGTRLLVL.

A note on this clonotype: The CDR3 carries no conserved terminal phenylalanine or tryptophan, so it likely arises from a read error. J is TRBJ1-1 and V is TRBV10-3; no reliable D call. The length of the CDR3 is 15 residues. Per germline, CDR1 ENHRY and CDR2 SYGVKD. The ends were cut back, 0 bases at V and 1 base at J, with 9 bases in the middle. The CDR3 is CAISESWGQNTEAFL. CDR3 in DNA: TGTGCCATCAGTGAGTCGTGGGGTCAGAACACTGAAGCTTTCCTT.

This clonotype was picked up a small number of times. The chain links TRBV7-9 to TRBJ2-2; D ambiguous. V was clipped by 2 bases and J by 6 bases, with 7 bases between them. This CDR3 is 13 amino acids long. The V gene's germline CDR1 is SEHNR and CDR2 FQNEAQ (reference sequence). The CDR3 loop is CASSLPYSGELFF. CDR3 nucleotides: TGTGCCAGCAGCTTACCATACTCCGGGGAGCTGTTTTTT.

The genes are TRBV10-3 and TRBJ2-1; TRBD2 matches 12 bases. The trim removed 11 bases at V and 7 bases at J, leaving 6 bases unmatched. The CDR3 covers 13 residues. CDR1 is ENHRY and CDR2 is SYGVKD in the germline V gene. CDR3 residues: CAVRLAGVNEQFF. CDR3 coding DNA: TGTGCCGTAAGACTAGCGGGGGTGAATGAGCAGTTCTTC.

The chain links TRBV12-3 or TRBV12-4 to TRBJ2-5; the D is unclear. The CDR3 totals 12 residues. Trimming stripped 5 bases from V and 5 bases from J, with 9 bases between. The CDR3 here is CASSRPWETQYF. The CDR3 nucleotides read TGTGCCAGCAGTCGCCCGTGGGAGACCCAGTACTTC.

CDR3 coding DNA: TGTGCCAGCGGGACCGGGACAGGCCCTTATATCCGGCGGGATACGCAGTATTTT. Protein product: CASGTGTGPYIRRDTQYF. The V gene is TRBV25-1, the J gene TRBJ2-3, with 8 bases identical to TRBD1. The CDR3 spans 18 residues. V lost 8 bases and J lost 6; bases outside the gene matches: 22. Germline lookup yields CDR1 MGHDK and CDR2 SYGVNS.

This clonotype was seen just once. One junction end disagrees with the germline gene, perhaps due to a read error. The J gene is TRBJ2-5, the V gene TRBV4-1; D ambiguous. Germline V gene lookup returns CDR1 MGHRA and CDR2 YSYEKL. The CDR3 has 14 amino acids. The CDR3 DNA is TGCGCCAGCAGCCAAGATACGTACCAAAAGACCCAGTACTTC. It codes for CASSQDTYQKTQYF.

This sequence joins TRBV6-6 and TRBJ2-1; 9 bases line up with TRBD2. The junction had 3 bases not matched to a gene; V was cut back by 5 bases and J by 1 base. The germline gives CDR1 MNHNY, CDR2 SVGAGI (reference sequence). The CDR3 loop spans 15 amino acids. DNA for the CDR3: TGTGCCAGCAGTCGTAGCGGGAGTTCCTACAATGAGCAGTTCTTC. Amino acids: CASSRSGSSYNEQFF.

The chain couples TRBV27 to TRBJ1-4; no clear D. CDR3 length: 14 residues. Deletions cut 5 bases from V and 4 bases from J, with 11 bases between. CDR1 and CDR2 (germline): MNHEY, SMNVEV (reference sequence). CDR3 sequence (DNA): TGTGCCAGCAGTCGTACAGCCTATAATGAAAAACTGTTTTTT. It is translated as CASSRTAYNEKLFF.

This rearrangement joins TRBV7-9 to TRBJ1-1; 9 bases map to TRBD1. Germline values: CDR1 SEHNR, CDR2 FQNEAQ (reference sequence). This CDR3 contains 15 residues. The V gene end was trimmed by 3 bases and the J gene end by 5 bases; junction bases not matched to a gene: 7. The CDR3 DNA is TGTGCCAGCAGCTTGGCCGGGACAGGGCTAACTGAAGCTTTCTTT. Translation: CASSLAGTGLTEAFF.

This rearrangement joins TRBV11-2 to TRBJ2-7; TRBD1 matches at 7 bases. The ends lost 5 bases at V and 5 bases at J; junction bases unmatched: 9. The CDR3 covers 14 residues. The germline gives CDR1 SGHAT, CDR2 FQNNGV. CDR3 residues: CASSPTTGYDEQYF. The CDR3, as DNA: TGTGCCAGCAGCCCGACGACAGGGTATGACGAGCAGTACTTC.

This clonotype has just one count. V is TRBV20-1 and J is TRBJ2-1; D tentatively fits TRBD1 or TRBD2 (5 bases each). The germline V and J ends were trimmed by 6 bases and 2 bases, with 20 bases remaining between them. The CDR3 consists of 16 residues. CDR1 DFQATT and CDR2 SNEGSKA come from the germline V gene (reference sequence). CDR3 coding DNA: TGCAGTGCCCCCACGAGGGGACCTCTAACCTACAATGAGCAGTTCTTC. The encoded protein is CSAPTRGPLTYNEQFF.

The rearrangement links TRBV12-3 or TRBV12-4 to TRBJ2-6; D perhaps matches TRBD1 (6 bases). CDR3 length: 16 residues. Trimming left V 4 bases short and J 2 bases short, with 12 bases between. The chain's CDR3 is CASSSQGIPGANVLTF. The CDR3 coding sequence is TGTGCCAGCAGTTCGCAGGGGATCCCTGGGGCCAACGTCCTGACTTTC.

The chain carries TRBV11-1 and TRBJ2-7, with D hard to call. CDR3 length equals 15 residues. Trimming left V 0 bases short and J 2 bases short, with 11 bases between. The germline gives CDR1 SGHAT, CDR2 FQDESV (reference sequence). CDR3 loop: CASSLARTTPYEQYF. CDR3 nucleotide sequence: TGTGCCAGCAGCTTAGCCAGGACGACACCCTACGAGCAGTACTTC.

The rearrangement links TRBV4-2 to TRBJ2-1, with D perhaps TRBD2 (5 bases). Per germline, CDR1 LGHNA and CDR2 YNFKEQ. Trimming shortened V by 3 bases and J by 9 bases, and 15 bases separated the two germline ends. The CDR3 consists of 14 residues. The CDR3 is CASSQGRSAGEQFF. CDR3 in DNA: TGTGCCAGCAGCCAGGGTCGGTCGGCGGGTGAGCAGTTCTTC.

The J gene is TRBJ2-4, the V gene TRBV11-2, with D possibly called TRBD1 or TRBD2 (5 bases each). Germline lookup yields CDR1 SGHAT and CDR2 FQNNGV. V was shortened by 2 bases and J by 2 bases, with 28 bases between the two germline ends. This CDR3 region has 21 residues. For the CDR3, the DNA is TGTGCCAGCAGCTTAACTGGTTTGGATGGTTTGGGACCGGACACCAAAAACATTCAGTACTTC. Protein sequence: CASSLTGLDGLGPDTKNIQYF.

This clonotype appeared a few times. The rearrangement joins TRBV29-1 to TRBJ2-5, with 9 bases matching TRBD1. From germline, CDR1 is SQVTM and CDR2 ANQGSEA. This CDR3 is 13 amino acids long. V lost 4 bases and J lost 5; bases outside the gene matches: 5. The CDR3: CSVVQGAQETQYF. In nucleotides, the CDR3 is TGCAGCGTTGTACAGGGGGCGCAGGAGACCCAGTACTTC.

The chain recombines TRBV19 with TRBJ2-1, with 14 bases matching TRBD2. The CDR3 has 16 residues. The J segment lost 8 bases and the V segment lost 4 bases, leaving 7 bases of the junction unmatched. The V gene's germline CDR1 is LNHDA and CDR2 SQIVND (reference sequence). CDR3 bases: TGTGCCAGTAGTACACCGGGACTAGCGGGAGAATATGAGCAGTTCTTC. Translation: CASSTPGLAGEYEQFF.

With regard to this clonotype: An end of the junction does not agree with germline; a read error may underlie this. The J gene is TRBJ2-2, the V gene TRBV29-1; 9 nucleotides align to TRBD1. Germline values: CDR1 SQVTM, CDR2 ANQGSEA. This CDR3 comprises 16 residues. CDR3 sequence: CSVDWWGQGNTEELFF. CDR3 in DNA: TGCAGCGTTGATTGGTGGGGACAGGGTAACACCGAGGAGCTGTTTTTT.

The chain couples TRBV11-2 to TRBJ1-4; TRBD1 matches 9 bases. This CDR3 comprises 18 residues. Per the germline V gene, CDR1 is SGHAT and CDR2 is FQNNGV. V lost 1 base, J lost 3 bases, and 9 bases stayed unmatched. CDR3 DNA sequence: TGTGCCAGCAGCTTAGTTGGGACAGGGAGAATGGCTAATGAAAAACTGTTTTTT. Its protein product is CASSLVGTGRMANEKLFF.

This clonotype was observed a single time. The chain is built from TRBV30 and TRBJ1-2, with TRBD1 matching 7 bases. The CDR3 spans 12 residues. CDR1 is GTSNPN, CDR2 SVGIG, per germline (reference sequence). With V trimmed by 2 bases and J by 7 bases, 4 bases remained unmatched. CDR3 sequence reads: CAWSTGVGGYTF. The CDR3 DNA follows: TGTGCCTGGAGTACAGGGGTTGGTGGCTACACCTTC.